This T cell receptor (beta chain) was retrieved from a study of patients and donors after allogeneic stem cell transplantation. MiXCR, applied by TCRdb to the RT-PCR reads, yields one record per CDR3 protein. Seen here are 800,000 to 1,000,000 distinct CDR3 sequences, under 20% observed once, and the top ten hold 5% to 6.5%. The CDR3 has 16 amino acids. Per germline, CDR1 LNHNV and CDR2 YYDKDF (reference sequence). Deletions cut 0 bases from V and 5 bases from J, with 14 bases between. Sequenced input: blood, either unsorted or a sorted T cell fraction (not recorded which). The receptor comes from a human donor who was either an allogeneic HSCT recipient or a stem cell or donor lymphocyte infusion donor (not recorded which). It is not recorded whose cells these are; they may come from a transplant donor. The J gene is TRBJ1-5, the V gene TRBV15, with a tentative D call TRBD1 (5 bases). In nucleotides, the CDR3 is TGTGCCACCAGCAGAGATCGAGGGGCTCCGGATCAGCCCCAGCATTTT. Protein sequence: CATSRDRGAPDQPQHF.